The rows below give T cell receptor beta chains drawn from one sample of a study of T cell responses to AZD1222 COVID-19 vaccine. TCRdb's table, derived via immunoSEQ multiplex PCR, lists solely in-frame clones and lacks some. The repertoire holds about 77,000 clones, with around 90% as singletons. The specimen comprised peripheral blood, sampled 28 days after the second AZD1222 dose. The origin of the receptors is an adult who received the AZD1222 COVID-19 vaccine. CDR3s include the opening cysteine and the closing phenylalanine or tryptophan. D genes are given only for firm matches. Size is omitted from some rows. Given values are once, few, many or a class for expanded clones.

cdr3_aa: CASSEWPQHYGYTF
cdr3_nt: TGCGCCAGCAGTGAGTGGCCCCAACACTATGGCTACACCTTC
j_call: TRBJ1-2
v_call: TRBV10-1
clone_size: -
d_call: -

cdr3_aa: CASSPDSNSHTDTQYF
cdr3_nt: TGTGCCAGCTCACCAGACAGCAACTCACACACAGATACGCAGTATTTT
j_call: TRBJ2-3
v_call: TRBV18
clone_size: -
d_call: -

cdr3_aa: CASSRDIWNTEAFF
cdr3_nt: TGTGCCAGCAGCCGGGACATATGGAACACTGAAGCTTTCTTT
j_call: TRBJ1-1
v_call: TRBV5-8
clone_size: few
d_call: -

cdr3_aa: CASSLGQNEETQYF
cdr3_nt: TGTGCCAGCAGTTTGGGGCAGAACGAAGAGACCCAGTACTTC
j_call: TRBJ2-5
v_call: TRBV28
clone_size: -
d_call: -

cdr3_aa: CAISTGTSGYNEQFF
cdr3_nt: TGTGCCATCAGTACAGGGACTAGCGGATACAATGAGCAGTTCTTC
j_call: TRBJ2-1
v_call: TRBV10-3
clone_size: -
d_call: TRBD2

cdr3_aa: CASSSRQGWSYEQYF
cdr3_nt: TGTGCCAGCAGCTCGCGACAGGGTTGGTCCTACGAGCAGTACTTC
j_call: TRBJ2-7
v_call: TRBV7-9
clone_size: -
d_call: TRBD1

cdr3_aa: CASSPRTVSGNTIYF
cdr3_nt: TGTGCCAGCAGCCCCAGGACAGTCTCTGGAAACACCATATATTTT
j_call: TRBJ1-3
v_call: TRBV9
clone_size: -
d_call: -

cdr3_aa: CASSIGLTPQDTQYF
cdr3_nt: TGTGCCAGTAGTATCGGGCTTACCCCACAAGATACGCAGTATTTT
j_call: TRBJ2-3
v_call: TRBV19
clone_size: -
d_call: -

cdr3_aa: CARERTTNSGANVLTF
cdr3_nt: TGCGCCAGGGAGCGGACGACGAACTCTGGGGCCAACGTCCTGACTTTC
j_call: TRBJ2-6
v_call: TRBV10-2
clone_size: -
d_call: -

cdr3_aa: CASSNGQGANYGYTF
cdr3_nt: TGTGCCAGCAGCAATGGACAGGGGGCTAACTATGGCTACACCTTC
j_call: TRBJ1-2
v_call: TRBV6-6
clone_size: -
d_call: TRBD1

cdr3_aa: CASSSGTESSYNSPLHF
cdr3_nt: TGCGCCAGCAGCTCTGGGACTGAGAGCTCCTATAATTCACCCCTCCACTTT
j_call: TRBJ1-6
v_call: TRBV5-1
clone_size: -
d_call: -

cdr3_aa: CASSYSRLGGRSDGYTF
cdr3_nt: TGTGCCAGCAGTTACTCGAGGCTCGGGGGGCGAAGCGATGGCTACACCTTC
j_call: TRBJ1-2
v_call: TRBV6-2/TRBV6-3
clone_size: once
d_call: -

cdr3_aa: CASSTFPASGRVGEQFF
cdr3_nt: TGTGCCAGCAGTACCTTCCCAGCTAGCGGGAGGGTAGGTGAGCAGTTCTTC
j_call: TRBJ2-1
v_call: TRBV27
clone_size: -
d_call: TRBD2

cdr3_aa: CAGGPMNTEAFF
cdr3_nt: TGTGCCGGGGGACCGATGAACACTGAAGCTTTCTTT
j_call: TRBJ1-1
v_call: TRBV30
clone_size: -
d_call: -

cdr3_aa: CASSIGPGGYEDTQYF
cdr3_nt: TGTGCCAGTAGTATAGGGCCAGGGGGATATGAGGATACGCAGTATTTT
j_call: TRBJ2-3
v_call: TRBV19
clone_size: -
d_call: TRBD1

cdr3_aa: CASSPQLEGVDIIQYF
cdr3_nt: TGTGCCAGCAGTCCACAGCTGGAGGGGGTTGATATCATTCAGTACTTC
j_call: TRBJ2-4
v_call: TRBV28
clone_size: -
d_call: -

cdr3_aa: CASRVTGGDNSPLHF
cdr3_nt: TGTGCCAGCAGGGTGACAGGGGGTGATAATTCACCCCTCCACTTT
j_call: TRBJ1-6
v_call: TRBV6-5
clone_size: -
d_call: TRBD1

cdr3_aa: CASSPLLGWGSSYEQYF
cdr3_nt: TGTGCCAGTAGTCCCCTACTGGGGTGGGGGAGCTCCTACGAGCAGTACTTC
j_call: TRBJ2-7
v_call: TRBV19
clone_size: -
d_call: -

cdr3_aa: CASSTLTRGNQPQHF
cdr3_nt: TGCGCCAGCAGCACCCTGACTAGGGGCAATCAGCCCCAGCATTTT
j_call: TRBJ1-5
v_call: TRBV4-1
clone_size: -
d_call: -

cdr3_aa: CASSVDAENQPQHF
cdr3_nt: TGTGCCAGCAGCGTAGACGCGGAAAATCAGCCCCAGCATTTT
j_call: TRBJ1-5
v_call: TRBV9
clone_size: -
d_call: -

cdr3_aa: CASSPPGSYNEQFF
cdr3_nt: TGTGCCAGCAGCCCTCCCGGGTCCTACAATGAGCAGTTCTTC
j_call: TRBJ2-1
v_call: TRBV4-2
clone_size: -
d_call: -

cdr3_aa: CASGGSPIYPQEKLFF
cdr3_nt: TGTGCTAGTGGTGGCAGCCCTATCTACCCCCAAGAAAAACTGTTTTTT
j_call: TRBJ1-4
v_call: TRBV12-5
clone_size: -
d_call: -

cdr3_aa: CASSLNDGRNTDTQYF
cdr3_nt: TGTGCCAGCAGCTTAAATGACGGGAGGAACACAGATACGCAGTATTTT
j_call: TRBJ2-3
v_call: TRBV7-2
clone_size: -
d_call: TRBD2

cdr3_aa: CASSYEMRATEAFF
cdr3_nt: TGTGCCAGCAGTTACGAAATGAGGGCCACTGAAGCTTTCTTT
j_call: TRBJ1-1
v_call: TRBV6-2/TRBV6-3
clone_size: -
d_call: -

cdr3_aa: CASSPQARSDEQFF
cdr3_nt: TGCGCCAGCAGTCCCCAGGCGCGCTCCGATGAGCAGTTCTTC
j_call: TRBJ2-1
v_call: TRBV5-1
clone_size: -
d_call: -

cdr3_aa: CASTQDEKLFF
cdr3_nt: TGTGCCAGCACCCAGGATGAAAAACTGTTTTTT
j_call: TRBJ1-4
v_call: TRBV6-5
clone_size: -
d_call: -

cdr3_aa: CASSYSEGVGNQPQHF
cdr3_nt: TGTGCCAGCAGTTACTCGGAGGGGGTTGGTAATCAGCCCCAGCATTTT
j_call: TRBJ1-5
v_call: TRBV6-2/TRBV6-3
clone_size: few
d_call: -

cdr3_aa: CASSSTGSYEQYF
cdr3_nt: TGCGCCAGCAGTTCCACAGGCTCCTACGAGCAGTACTTC
j_call: TRBJ2-7
v_call: TRBV4-1
clone_size: once
d_call: -

cdr3_aa: CASSPGGDGYTF
cdr3_nt: TGCGCCAGCAGTCCAGGGGGCGATGGCTACACCTTC
j_call: TRBJ1-2
v_call: TRBV5-1
clone_size: once
d_call: TRBD1

cdr3_aa: CASSTRENTEAFF
cdr3_nt: TGTGCCAGCAGTACCAGGGAGAACACTGAAGCTTTCTTT
j_call: TRBJ1-1
v_call: TRBV6-2/TRBV6-3
clone_size: -
d_call: -

cdr3_aa: CASSPSAPSYEQYF
cdr3_nt: TGTGCCAGCTCACCAAGCGCCCCGTCCTACGAGCAGTACTTC
j_call: TRBJ2-7
v_call: TRBV18
clone_size: once
d_call: -

cdr3_aa: CASSLGGNQETQYF
cdr3_nt: TGCGCCAGCAGCTTGGGAGGTAACCAAGAGACCCAGTACTTC
j_call: TRBJ2-5
v_call: TRBV5-1
clone_size: -
d_call: -

cdr3_aa: CASSRGRVATNEKLFF
cdr3_nt: TGTGCCAGTAGTCGAGGAAGGGTTGCAACTAATGAAAAACTGTTTTTT
j_call: TRBJ1-4
v_call: TRBV19
clone_size: -
d_call: -

cdr3_aa: CASSRVGLTYNEQFF
cdr3_nt: TGTGCCAGCAGCCGCGTGGGACTTACCTACAATGAGCAGTTCTTC
j_call: TRBJ2-1
v_call: TRBV7-2
clone_size: -
d_call: -

cdr3_aa: CASSQVIATDTQYF
cdr3_nt: TGCGCCAGCAGCCAAGTCATAGCCACAGATACGCAGTATTTT
j_call: TRBJ2-3
v_call: TRBV5-1
clone_size: -
d_call: -

cdr3_aa: CASSEAGTGVNSPLHF
cdr3_nt: TGTGCCAGCAGTGAAGCCGGAACAGGGGTGAATTCACCCCTCCACTTT
j_call: TRBJ1-6
v_call: TRBV2
clone_size: -
d_call: TRBD1

cdr3_aa: CASRRGLAGEQYF
cdr3_nt: TGTGCCAGCAGGAGGGGTTTGGCGGGTGAGCAGTACTTC
j_call: TRBJ2-7
v_call: TRBV6-5
clone_size: -
d_call: -

cdr3_aa: CASSLGLDLRSYEQYF
cdr3_nt: TGTGCCAGCAGCTTAGGATTGGACCTTCGCTCCTACGAGCAGTACTTC
j_call: TRBJ2-7
v_call: TRBV7-2
clone_size: -
d_call: -

cdr3_aa: CASSTPPVTEQFF
cdr3_nt: TGTGCCAGCAGCACGCCCCCAGTCACTGAGCAGTTCTTC
j_call: TRBJ2-1
v_call: TRBV7-3
clone_size: -
d_call: -

cdr3_aa: CASSYSSGSSYNEQFF
cdr3_nt: TGTGCCAGCAGCTACTCTAGCGGGAGCTCCTACAATGAGCAGTTCTTC
j_call: TRBJ2-1
v_call: TRBV11-2
clone_size: once
d_call: TRBD2

cdr3_aa: CASSLTLAAQETQYF
cdr3_nt: TGTGCCAGCAGTTTAACCCTAGCGGCACAAGAGACCCAGTACTTC
j_call: TRBJ2-5
v_call: TRBV27
clone_size: -
d_call: TRBD2

cdr3_aa: CASSVGVAGDGETQYF
cdr3_nt: TGTGCCAGCAGCGTAGGTGTAGCGGGAGATGGAGAGACCCAGTACTTC
j_call: TRBJ2-5
v_call: TRBV9
clone_size: -
d_call: TRBD2

cdr3_aa: CSASIPSAGRGYTF
cdr3_nt: TGCAGTGCTAGTATCCCCTCGGCAGGGCGAGGCTACACCTTC
j_call: TRBJ1-2
v_call: TRBV20-1
clone_size: -
d_call: -

cdr3_aa: CASSSGGANTGELFF
cdr3_nt: TGTGCCAGCAGCTCAGGGGGAGCGAACACCGGGGAGCTGTTTTTT
j_call: TRBJ2-2
v_call: TRBV7-3
clone_size: once
d_call: TRBD1

cdr3_aa: CASSLGLAGGYEQFF
cdr3_nt: TGCGCCAGCAGCTTGGGGCTAGCGGGAGGTTATGAGCAGTTCTTC
j_call: TRBJ2-1
v_call: TRBV5-1
clone_size: -
d_call: TRBD2

cdr3_aa: CASSFGTSGRTTPGELFF
cdr3_nt: TGCGCCAGCAGCTTCGGGACTAGCGGGAGGACGACTCCCGGGGAGCTGTTTTTT
j_call: TRBJ2-2
v_call: TRBV5-1
clone_size: -
d_call: TRBD2

cdr3_aa: CASSFRGSEAFF
cdr3_nt: TGTGCCAGCAGTTTTAGGGGTTCTGAAGCTTTCTTT
j_call: TRBJ1-1
v_call: TRBV27
clone_size: -
d_call: -

cdr3_aa: CSVVAGGTDTQYF
cdr3_nt: TGCAGCGTGGTCGCCGGGGGAACAGATACGCAGTATTTT
j_call: TRBJ2-3
v_call: TRBV29-1
clone_size: -
d_call: -

cdr3_aa: CASSHGTGGDGYTF
cdr3_nt: TGTGCCAGCAGCCACGGGACAGGGGGCGATGGCTACACCTTC
j_call: TRBJ1-2
v_call: TRBV7-8
clone_size: -
d_call: TRBD1

cdr3_aa: CASSVVDRYGYTF
cdr3_nt: TGTGCCAGCAGCGTTGTGGACCGCTATGGCTACACCTTC
j_call: TRBJ1-2
v_call: TRBV9
clone_size: -
d_call: -

cdr3_aa: CASSPGRDRVYNEQFF
cdr3_nt: TGTGCCAGCAGCCCAGGCCGGGACAGGGTGTACAATGAGCAGTTCTTC
j_call: TRBJ2-1
v_call: TRBV5-4
clone_size: -
d_call: TRBD1

cdr3_aa: CASRFVWVTGELFF
cdr3_nt: TGTGCCAGCAGGTTCGTCTGGGTAACCGGGGAGCTGTTTTTT
j_call: TRBJ2-2
v_call: TRBV7-3
clone_size: -
d_call: -

cdr3_aa: CASSLAVAGAKNEQFF
cdr3_nt: TGCGCCAGCAGCTTGGCAGTAGCGGGAGCGAAGAATGAGCAGTTCTTC
j_call: TRBJ2-1
v_call: TRBV5-1
clone_size: -
d_call: TRBD2

cdr3_aa: CASSLSPGANVLTF
cdr3_nt: TGCGCCAGCAGCTTGTCCCCTGGGGCCAACGTCCTGACTTTC
j_call: TRBJ2-6
v_call: TRBV5-1
clone_size: -
d_call: -

cdr3_aa: CASSGSGTDTQYF
cdr3_nt: TGCGCCAGCAGCGGGAGTGGTACAGATACGCAGTATTTT
j_call: TRBJ2-3
v_call: TRBV5-1
clone_size: once
d_call: -

cdr3_aa: CASSYFGADAFF
cdr3_nt: TGTGCCAGCAGTTACTTTGGGGCTGACGCTTTCTTT
j_call: TRBJ1-1
v_call: TRBV6-5
clone_size: -
d_call: -

cdr3_aa: CASSRPRGAGNQETQYF
cdr3_nt: TGTGCCAGCAGTCGCCCCCGGGGAGCGGGTAACCAAGAGACCCAGTACTTC
j_call: TRBJ2-5
v_call: TRBV6-2/TRBV6-3
clone_size: -
d_call: -

cdr3_aa: CSVGQRLGNEQFF
cdr3_nt: TGCAGCGTTGGCCAGCGATTAGGAAATGAGCAGTTCTTC
j_call: TRBJ2-1
v_call: TRBV29-1
clone_size: -
d_call: -

cdr3_aa: CASSQVRDYSYNEQFF
cdr3_nt: TGCGCCAGCAGCCAAGTTCGAGACTACTCCTACAATGAGCAGTTCTTC
j_call: TRBJ2-1
v_call: TRBV4-3
clone_size: -
d_call: -